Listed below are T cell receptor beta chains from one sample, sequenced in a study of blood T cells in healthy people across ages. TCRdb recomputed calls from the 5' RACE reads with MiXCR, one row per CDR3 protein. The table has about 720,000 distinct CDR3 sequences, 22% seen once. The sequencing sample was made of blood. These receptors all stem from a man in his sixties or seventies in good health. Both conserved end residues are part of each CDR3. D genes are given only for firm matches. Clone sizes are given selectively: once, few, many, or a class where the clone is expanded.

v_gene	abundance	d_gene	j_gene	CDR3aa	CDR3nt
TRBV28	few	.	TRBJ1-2	CATPGNNYGYTF	TGTGCCACTCCGGGAAATAACTATGGCTACACCTTC
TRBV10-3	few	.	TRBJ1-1	CAISDDRRIKGVNTEAFF	TGTGCCATCAGTGACGATCGCAGAATCAAAGGGGTGAACACTGAAGCTTTCTTT
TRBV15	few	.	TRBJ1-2	CATSRDWDGYTF	TGTGCCACCAGCAGAGATTGGGACGGCTACACCTTC
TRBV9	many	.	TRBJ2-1	CASSVASAQDQQFF	TGTGCCAGCAGCGTAGCTTCGGCGCAGGATCAGCAGTTCTTC
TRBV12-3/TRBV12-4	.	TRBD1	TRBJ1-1	CASSRHGQGNTEAFF	TGTGCCAGCAGTCGGCACGGACAGGGGAACACTGAAGCTTTCTTT
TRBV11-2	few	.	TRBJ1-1	CASSPEGWRDTEAFF	TGTGCCAGCAGCCCTGAAGGGTGGAGGGACACTGAAGCTTTCTTT
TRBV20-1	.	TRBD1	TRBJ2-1	CSARYPGTGSFEQFF	TGCAGTGCTAGATACCCCGGGACAGGGTCGTTCGAGCAGTTCTTC
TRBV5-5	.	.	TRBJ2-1	CASSFRLAALSEQFF	TGTGCCAGCAGCTTTAGGCTAGCAGCCCTATCCGAGCAGTTCTTC
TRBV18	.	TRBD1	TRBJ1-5	CASSLQGNNQPQHF	TGTGCCAGCTCACTACAGGGGAACAATCAGCCCCAGCATTTT
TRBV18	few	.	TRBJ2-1	CASSPQPGTGLFF	TGTGCCAGCTCACCTCAACCCGGGACTGGTCTGTTCTTC
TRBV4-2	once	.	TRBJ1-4	CASSREGRQRDEKLFF	TGTGCCAGCAGCCGAGAGGGTAGACAGAGGGATGAAAAACTGTTTTTT
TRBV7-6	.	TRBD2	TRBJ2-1	CASSFGLAGGPSYNEQFF	TGTGCCAGCAGCTTTGGGCTAGCGGGAGGGCCATCGTACAATGAGCAGTTCTTC
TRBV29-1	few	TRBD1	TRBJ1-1	CSADRGYNTEAFF	TGCAGCGCTGACAGGGGGTACAACACTGAAGCTTTCTTT
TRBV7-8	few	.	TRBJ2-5	CASSLMLGGRETQYF	TGTGCCAGCAGCCTGATGCTTGGAGGGCGCGAGACCCAGTACTTC
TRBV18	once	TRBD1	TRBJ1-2	CASSPLRVGDRVANYGYTF	TGTGCCAGCTCACCATTGCGCGTCGGGGACAGGGTAGCAAACTATGGCTACACCTTC
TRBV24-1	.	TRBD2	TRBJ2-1	CATGGEPYNEQFF	TGTGCCACCGGGGGGGAACCCTACAATGAGCAGTTCTTC
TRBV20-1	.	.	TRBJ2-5	CSARRPGTSQETQYF	TGCAGTGCTAGACGCCCCGGGACCTCCCAAGAGACCCAGTACTTC
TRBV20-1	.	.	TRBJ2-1	CSARESERTGASSYNGQFF	TGCAGTGCTAGAGAGTCAGAGAGAACGGGAGCGAGCTCCTACAATGGGCAGTTCTTC
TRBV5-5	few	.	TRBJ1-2	CASSPSLRDYYGYTF	TGTGCCAGCAGCCCGAGTCTGAGGGACTACTATGGCTACACCTTC
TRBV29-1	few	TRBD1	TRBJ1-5	CSVGDRGTQPQHF	TGCAGCGTTGGTGACAGGGGGACTCAGCCCCAGCATTTT
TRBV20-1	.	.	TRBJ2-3	CSANRLEDTQYF	TGCAGTGCTAATAGGCTAGAGGATACGCAGTATTTT
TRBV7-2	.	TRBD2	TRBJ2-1	CASSLSLAGNEQFF	TGTGCCAGCAGCTTAAGCCTAGCGGGGAATGAGCAGTTCTTC
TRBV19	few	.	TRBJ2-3	CASRGSGADTQYF	TGTGCCAGTCGTGGGAGCGGCGCAGATACGCAGTATTTT
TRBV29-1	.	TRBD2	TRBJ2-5	CSGWEAGSKNEQLF	TGCAGCGGGTGGGAAGCGGGAAGTAAGAATGAGCAGCTCTTC
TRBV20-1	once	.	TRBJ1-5	CSARKGGVVNQPQHF	TGCAGTGCTAGAAAGGGGGGGGTGGTCAATCAGCCCCAGCATTTT
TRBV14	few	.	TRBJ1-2	CASSEQNYGYTF	TGTGCCAGCAGCGAACAGAACTATGGCTACACCTTC
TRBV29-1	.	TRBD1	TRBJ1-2	CSGEAGGGYTF	TGCAGCGGAGAGGCAGGGGGTGGCTACACCTTC
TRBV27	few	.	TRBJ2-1	CASSFSSGQIYNEQFF	TGTGCCAGCAGTTTTAGTTCAGGACAGATTTACAATGAGCAGTTCTTC
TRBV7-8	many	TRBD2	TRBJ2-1	CVTSGYNEQFF	TGTGTTACTAGCGGTTACAATGAGCAGTTCTTC
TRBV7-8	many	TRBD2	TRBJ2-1	CASSLTGGFGEQFF	TGTGCCAGCAGCTTAACGGGAGGATTTGGTGAGCAGTTCTTC
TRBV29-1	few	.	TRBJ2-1	CSGGVNNEQFF	TGCAGCGGTGGGGTTAACAATGAGCAGTTCTTC
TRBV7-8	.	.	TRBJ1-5	CASSLGQRSNQPQHF	TGTGCCAGCAGCTTAGGACAGAGAAGCAATCAGCCCCAGCATTTT
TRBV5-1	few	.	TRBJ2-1	CASSLEASRSDEQFF	TGCGCCAGCAGCTTGGAGGCTAGCCGTTCGGATGAGCAGTTCTTC
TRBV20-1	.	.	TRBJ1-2	CSATSGPNYGYTF	TGCAGTGCTACTTCCGGGCCAAACTATGGCTACACCTTC
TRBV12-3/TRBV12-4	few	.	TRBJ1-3	CASSSPALGLYTIYF	TGTGCCAGCAGTTCCCCAGCGTTAGGGCTGTACACCATATATTTT
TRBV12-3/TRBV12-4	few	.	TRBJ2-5	CASSSDHPPQYF	TGTGCCAGCAGTTCCGATCACCCACCCCAGTACTTC
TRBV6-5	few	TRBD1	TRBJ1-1	CASSLDRPPEAFF	TGTGCCAGCAGTTTGGACAGGCCCCCTGAAGCTTTCTTT
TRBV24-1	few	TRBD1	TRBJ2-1	CATSDSRRQGGEQFF	TGTGCCACCAGTGATTCACGGCGACAGGGGGGTGAGCAGTTCTTC
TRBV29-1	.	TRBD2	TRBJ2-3	CSVLASGGTDTQYF	TGCAGCGTTCTGGCTAGCGGGGGAACAGATACGCAGTATTTT
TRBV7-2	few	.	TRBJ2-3	CASSLSPGSSDTQYF	TGTGCCAGCAGCTTATCCCCAGGGTCGTCAGATACGCAGTATTTT
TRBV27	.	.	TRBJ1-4	CASSSGRGSTNEKLFF	TGTGCCAGCAGTTCTGGCAGGGGATCAACTAATGAAAAACTGTTTTTT